Listed below are T cell receptor beta chains from one sample, sequenced in a study of T cell responses to AZD1222 COVID-19 vaccine. The repertoire was sequenced with immunoSEQ multiplex PCR; TCRdb's copy has only in-frame clones and lacks some. Of around 120,000 clones in the sample, roughly nine tenths are singletons; the top ten hold around 2.8%. The sequenced sample was peripheral blood, obtained on day 0 of AZD1222 vaccination. All receptors derive from an adult in good health. The CDR3 runs from the conserved cysteine through the conserved F or W. Each record gives: V gene, J gene, clone size, D gene, CDR3 protein, CDR3 DNA. A D gene is named only where the DNA matches it firmly. The size of a clone is reported for some rows only, either as once, few or many, or as a class for expanded clones.

>TRBV12-3/TRBV12-4|TRBJ2-3|-|TRBD2
CASRGGSPDTQYF
TGTGCCAGCAGAGGCGGGAGCCCAGATACGCAGTATTTT
>TRBV29-1|TRBJ1-1|many|TRBD1
CSVRGTGGRREAFF
TGCAGCGTGCGGGGGACAGGCGGACGTAGGGAAGCTTTCTTT
>TRBV24-1|TRBJ1-1|-|TRBD1
CATSDTGTGVGAFF
TGTGCCACCAGTGATACCGGGACAGGGGTAGGTGCTTTCTTT
>TRBV24-1|TRBJ1-5|-|-
CATSDLKGSWNQPQHF
TGTGCCACCAGTGATTTGAAGGGCAGTTGGAATCAGCCCCAGCATTTT
>TRBV2|TRBJ2-7|-|TRBD2
CASSGLAGIAYEQYF
TGTGCCAGCAGTGGACTAGCGGGAATAGCCTACGAGCAGTACTTC
>TRBV10-2|TRBJ1-3|many|-
CASSEGTKGNTIYF
TGCGCCAGCAGTGAGGGGACGAAAGGAAACACCATATATTTT
>TRBV7-2|TRBJ2-7|-|TRBD2
CASSLALFGGSSYEQYF
TGTGCCAGCAGCTTAGCCCTCTTTGGCGGGAGCTCCTACGAGCAGTACTTC
>TRBV15|TRBJ2-5|-|-
CATLSPGRGETQYF
TGTGCCACTCTTTCGCCGGGACGAGGAGAGACCCAGTACTTC
>TRBV23-1|TRBJ2-7|-|-
CASSQRRAKRYF
TGCGCCAGCAGTCAAAGGAGGGCCAAGCGGTACTTC
>TRBV27|TRBJ2-5|-|-
CASSLGPFGTQYF
TGTGCCAGCAGTTTGGGACCTTTCGGGACCCAGTACTTC
>TRBV7-9|TRBJ1-5|few|TRBD1
CASSLEQGADQPQHF
TGTGCCAGCAGCTTGGAGCAGGGGGCGGACCAGCCCCAGCATTTT
>TRBV4-1|TRBJ2-7|-|TRBD2
CASSYSSGSSYEQYF
TGCGCCAGCAGCTATTCTAGCGGATCCTCCTACGAGCAGTACTTC
>TRBV7-2|TRBJ1-5|-|-
CASSFGSSNQPQHF
TGTGCCAGCAGCTTCGGGAGCAGCAATCAGCCCCAGCATTTT
>TRBV6-4|TRBJ1-5|-|-
CASSEGIGTQPQHF
TGTGCCAGCAGTGAGGGGATAGGGACTCAGCCCCAGCATTTT
>TRBV10-1|TRBJ1-1|few|-
CASSEPENTEAFF
TGCGCCAGCAGTGAGCCAGAAAACACTGAAGCTTTCTTT
>TRBV30|TRBJ1-2|-|TRBD1
CAWSPTGTGINYGYTF
TGTGCCTGGAGTCCGACCGGGACAGGGATTAACTATGGCTACACCTTC
>TRBV10-3|TRBJ1-5|-|-
CAISESRKPDSNQPQHF
TGTGCCATCAGTGAGTCTAGGAAGCCAGACAGCAATCAGCCCCAGCATTTT
>TRBV11-2|TRBJ1-6|-|-
CASSLGATGSGSPLHF
TGTGCCAGCAGCTTAGGGGCGACAGGCAGTGGTTCACCCCTCCACTTT
>TRBV21-1|TRBJ1-1|-|-
CASSKAPTGGNTEAFF
TGTGCCAGCAGCAAAGCCCCCACGGGGGGGAACACTGAAGCTTTCTTT
>TRBV5-1|TRBJ2-2|-|-
CASSRVDNPNTGELFF
TGCGCCAGCAGCCGAGTAGACAATCCGAACACCGGGGAGCTGTTTTTT
>TRBV5-4|TRBJ2-7|-|-
CASNIGNPGSSYEQYF
TGTGCCAGCAATATAGGAAATCCAGGTAGCTCCTACGAGCAGTACTTC
>TRBV7-9|TRBJ2-7|-|-
CASSNGLDYEQYF
TGTGCCAGCAGCAATGGACTGGACTACGAGCAGTACTTC
>TRBV7-2|TRBJ2-7|-|TRBD2
CASSLTPSGSYEQYF
TGTGCCAGCAGCTTAACCCCTAGCGGGAGCTACGAGCAGTACTTC
>TRBV5-6|TRBJ2-7|-|-
CASSSLGPGYSYEQYF
TGTGCCAGCAGCTCCCTAGGGCCGGGATACTCCTACGAGCAGTACTTC
>TRBV5-1|TRBJ1-1|-|-
CASSLTGFMEAFF
TGCGCCAGCAGCCTGACGGGCTTTATGGAAGCTTTCTTT
>TRBV19|TRBJ2-7|-|-
CASSQVGGYEQYF
TGTGCCAGTAGCCAGGTCGGCGGGTACGAGCAGTACTTC
>TRBV6-1|TRBJ1-2|-|TRBD1
CASSEAPDRVSGSNYGYTF
TGTGCCAGCAGTGAAGCTCCAGACAGGGTCTCAGGGTCAAACTATGGCTACACCTTC
>TRBV2|TRBJ2-2|once|-
CASSGQSTGELFF
TGTGCCAGCAGTGGACAGAGCACCGGGGAGCTGTTTTTT